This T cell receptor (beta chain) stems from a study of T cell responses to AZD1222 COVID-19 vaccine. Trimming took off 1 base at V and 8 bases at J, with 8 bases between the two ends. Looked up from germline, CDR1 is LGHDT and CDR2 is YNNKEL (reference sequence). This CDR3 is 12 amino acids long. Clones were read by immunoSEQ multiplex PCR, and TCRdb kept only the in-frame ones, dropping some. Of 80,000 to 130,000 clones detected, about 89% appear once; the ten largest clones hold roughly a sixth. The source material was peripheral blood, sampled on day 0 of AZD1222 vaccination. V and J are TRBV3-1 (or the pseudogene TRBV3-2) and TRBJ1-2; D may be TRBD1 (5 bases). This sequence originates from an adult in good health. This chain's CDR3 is CASSQGQSGYTF. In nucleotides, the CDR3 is TGTGCCAGCAGCCAAGGACAGAGCGGCTACACCTTC.